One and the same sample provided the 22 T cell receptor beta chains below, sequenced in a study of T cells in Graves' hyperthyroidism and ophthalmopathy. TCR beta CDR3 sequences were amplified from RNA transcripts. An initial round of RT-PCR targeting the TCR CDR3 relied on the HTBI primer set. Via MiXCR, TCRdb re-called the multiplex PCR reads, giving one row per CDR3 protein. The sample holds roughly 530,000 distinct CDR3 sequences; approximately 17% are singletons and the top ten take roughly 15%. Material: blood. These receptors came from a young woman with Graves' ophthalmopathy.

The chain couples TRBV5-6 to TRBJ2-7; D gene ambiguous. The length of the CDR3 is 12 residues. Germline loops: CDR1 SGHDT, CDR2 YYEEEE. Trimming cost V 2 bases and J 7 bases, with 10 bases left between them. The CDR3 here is CASSFFGVEQYF. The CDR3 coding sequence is TGTGCCAGCAGCTTTTTTGGGGTTGAGCAGTACTTC. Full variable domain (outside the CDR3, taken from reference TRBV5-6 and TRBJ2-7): DAGVTQSPTHLIKTRGQQVTLRCSPKSGHDTVSWYQQALGQGPQFIFQYYEEEERQRGNFPDRFSGHQFPNYSSELNVNALLLGDSALYLCASSFFGVEQYFGPGTRLTVT.

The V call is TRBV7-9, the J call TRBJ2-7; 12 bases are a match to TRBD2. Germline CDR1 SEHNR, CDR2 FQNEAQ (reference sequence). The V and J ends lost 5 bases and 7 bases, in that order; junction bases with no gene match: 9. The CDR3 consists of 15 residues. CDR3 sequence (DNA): TGTGCCAGCAGCGCCCGACTAGCGGGAGTCGAGGAGCAGTACTTC. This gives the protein CASSARLAGVEEQYF.

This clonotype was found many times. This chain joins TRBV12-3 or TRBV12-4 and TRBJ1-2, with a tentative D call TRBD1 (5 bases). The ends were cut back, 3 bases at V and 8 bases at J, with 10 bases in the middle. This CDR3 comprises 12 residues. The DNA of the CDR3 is TGTGCCAGCAGTTTTGGGGGGAAGGGCTACACCTTC. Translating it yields CASSFGGKGYTF.

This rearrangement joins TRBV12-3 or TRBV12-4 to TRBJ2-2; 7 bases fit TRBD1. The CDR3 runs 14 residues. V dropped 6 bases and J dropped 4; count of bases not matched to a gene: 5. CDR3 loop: CASRTGETTGELFF. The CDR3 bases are TGTGCCAGCAGAACAGGGGAGACCACCGGGGAGCTGTTTTTT.

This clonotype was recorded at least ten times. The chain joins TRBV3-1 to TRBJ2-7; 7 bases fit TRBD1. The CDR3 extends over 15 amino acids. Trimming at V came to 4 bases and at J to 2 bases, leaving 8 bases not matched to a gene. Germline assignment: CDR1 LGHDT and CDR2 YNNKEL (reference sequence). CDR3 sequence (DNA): TGTGCCAGCAGCCTTGGGACAGACCCGACCTACGAGCAGTACTTC. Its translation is CASSLGTDPTYEQYF.

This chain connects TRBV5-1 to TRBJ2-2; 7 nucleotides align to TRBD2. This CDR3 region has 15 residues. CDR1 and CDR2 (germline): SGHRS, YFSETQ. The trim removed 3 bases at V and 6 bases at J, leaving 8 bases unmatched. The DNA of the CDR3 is TGCGCCAGCAGCTCCCTCCGGGACTATCCCGGGGAGCTGTTTTTT. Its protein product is CASSSLRDYPGELFF.

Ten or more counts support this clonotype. Here the CDR3 reads CASSYRDGYTF. CDR3 nucleotides: TGTGCCAGCAGCTACAGGGATGGCTACACCTTC. This chain joins TRBV7-2 and TRBJ1-2; the D gene is possibly TRBD1 (6 bases). Germline values: CDR1 SGHTA, CDR2 FQGNSA. Deletions cut 4 bases from V and 6 bases from J, with 6 bases between. This CDR3 is 11 amino acids long. Combining the CDR3 with reference TRBV7-2 and TRBJ1-2 gives the whole variable domain GAGVSQSPSNKVTEKGKDVELRCDPISGHTALYWYRQSLGQGLEFLIYFQGNSAPDKSGLPSDRFSAERTGGSVSTLTIQRTQQEDSAVYLCASSYRDGYTFGSGTRLTVV.

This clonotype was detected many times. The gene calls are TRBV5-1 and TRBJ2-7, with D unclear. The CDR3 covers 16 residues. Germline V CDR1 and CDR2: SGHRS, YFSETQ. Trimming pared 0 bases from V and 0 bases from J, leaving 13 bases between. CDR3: CASSLASSPNSYEQYF. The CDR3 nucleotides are TGCGCCAGCAGCTTGGCGAGCAGCCCCAACTCCTACGAGCAGTACTTC.

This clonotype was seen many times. The CDR3 DNA reads TGTGCCAGCAGGCGCAGTAGACACTACTACGAGCAGTACTTC. Encoded protein: CASRRSRHYYEQYF. The J gene is TRBJ2-7, the V gene TRBV28; D ambiguous. The CDR3 length is 14 residues. Germline V gene data show CDR1 as MDHEN and CDR2 as SYDVKM. Trimming cost V 6 bases and J 3 bases, with 15 bases left between them.

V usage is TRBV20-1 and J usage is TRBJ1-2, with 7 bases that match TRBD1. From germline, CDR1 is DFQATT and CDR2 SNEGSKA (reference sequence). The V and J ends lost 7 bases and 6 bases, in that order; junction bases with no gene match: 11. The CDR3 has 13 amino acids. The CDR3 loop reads CSGGTEGPHGYTF. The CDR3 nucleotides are TGCAGTGGCGGGACAGAAGGTCCCCATGGCTACACCTTC.

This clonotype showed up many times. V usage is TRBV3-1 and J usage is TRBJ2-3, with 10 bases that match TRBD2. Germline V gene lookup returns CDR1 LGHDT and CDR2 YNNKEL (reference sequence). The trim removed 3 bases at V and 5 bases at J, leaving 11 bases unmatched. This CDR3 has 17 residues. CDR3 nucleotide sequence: TGTGCCAGCAGCCACGACCTAGCGGGGGCCCGAGTAGATACGCAGTATTTT. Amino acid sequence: CASSHDLAGARVDTQYF.

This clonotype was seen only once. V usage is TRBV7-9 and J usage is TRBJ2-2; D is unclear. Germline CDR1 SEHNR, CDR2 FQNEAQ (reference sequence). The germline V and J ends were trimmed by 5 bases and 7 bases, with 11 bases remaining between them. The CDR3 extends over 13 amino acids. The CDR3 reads CASSLSSVGELFF. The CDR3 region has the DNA TGTGCCAGCAGCCTCAGCTCCGTCGGGGAGCTGTTTTTT.

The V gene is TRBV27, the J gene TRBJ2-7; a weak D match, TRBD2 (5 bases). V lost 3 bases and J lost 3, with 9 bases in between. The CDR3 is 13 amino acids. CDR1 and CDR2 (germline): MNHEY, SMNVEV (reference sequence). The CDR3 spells CASSFSRGYEQYF. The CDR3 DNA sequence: TGTGCCAGCAGTTTCAGTCGGGGCTACGAGCAGTACTTC.

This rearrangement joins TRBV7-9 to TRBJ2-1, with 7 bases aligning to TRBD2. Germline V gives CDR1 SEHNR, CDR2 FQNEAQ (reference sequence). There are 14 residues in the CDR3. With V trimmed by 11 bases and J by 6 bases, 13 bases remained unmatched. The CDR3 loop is CAGGGNSYLNEQFF. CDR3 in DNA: TGTGCCGGGGGGGGGAACAGCTACCTCAATGAGCAGTTCTTC. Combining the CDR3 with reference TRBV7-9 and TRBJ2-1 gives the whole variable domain DTGVSQNPRHKITKRGQNVTFRCDPISEHNRLYWYRQTLGQGPEFLTYFQNEAQLEKSRLLSDRFSAERPKGSFSTLEIQRTEQGDSAMYLCAGGGNSYLNEQFFGPGTRLTVL.

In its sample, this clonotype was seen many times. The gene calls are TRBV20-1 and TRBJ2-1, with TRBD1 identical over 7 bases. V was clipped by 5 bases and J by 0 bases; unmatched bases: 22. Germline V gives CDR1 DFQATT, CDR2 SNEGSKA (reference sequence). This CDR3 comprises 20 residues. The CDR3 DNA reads TGCAGTGCTTTCCCTCTCTGCGACAGGGTGGGGAATAGCTCCTACAATGAGCAGTTCTTC. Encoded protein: CSAFPLCDRVGNSSYNEQFF.

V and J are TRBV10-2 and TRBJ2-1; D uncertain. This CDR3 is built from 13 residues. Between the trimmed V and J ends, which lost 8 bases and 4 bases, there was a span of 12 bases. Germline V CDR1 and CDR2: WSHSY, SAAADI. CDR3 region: CASALIPYNEQFF. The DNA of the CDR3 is TGCGCCAGCGCCCTTATCCCATACAATGAGCAGTTCTTC.

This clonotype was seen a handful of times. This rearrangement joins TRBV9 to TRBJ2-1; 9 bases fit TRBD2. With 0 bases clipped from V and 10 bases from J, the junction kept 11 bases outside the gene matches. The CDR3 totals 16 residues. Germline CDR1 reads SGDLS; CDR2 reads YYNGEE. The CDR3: CASSVGGGGALREQFF. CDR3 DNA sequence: TGTGCCAGCAGCGTAGGGGGCGGGGGGGCCCTCAGAGAGCAGTTCTTC.

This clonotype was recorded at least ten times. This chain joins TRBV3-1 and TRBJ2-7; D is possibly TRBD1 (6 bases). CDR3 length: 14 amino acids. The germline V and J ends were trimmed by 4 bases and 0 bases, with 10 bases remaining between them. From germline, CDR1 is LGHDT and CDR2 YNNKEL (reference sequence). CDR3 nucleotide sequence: TGTGCCAGCAGCCCCGACAGGATCTCCTACGAGCAGTACTTC. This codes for CASSPDRISYEQYF.

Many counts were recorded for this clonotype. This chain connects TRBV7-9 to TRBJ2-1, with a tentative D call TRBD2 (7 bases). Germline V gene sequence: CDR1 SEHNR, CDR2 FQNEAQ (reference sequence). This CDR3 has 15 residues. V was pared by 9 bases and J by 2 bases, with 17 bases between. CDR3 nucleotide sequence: TGTGCCAGTAGTAGGGGGGGCCATCCCTACAATGAGCAGTTCTTC. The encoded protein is CASSRGGHPYNEQFF.

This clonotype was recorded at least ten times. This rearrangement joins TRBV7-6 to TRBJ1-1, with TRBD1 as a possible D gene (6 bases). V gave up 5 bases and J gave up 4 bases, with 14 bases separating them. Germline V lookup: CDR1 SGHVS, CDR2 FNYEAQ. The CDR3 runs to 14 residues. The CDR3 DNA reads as TGTGCCAGCAGCGCACAGGGATTGGGCACTGAAGCTTTCTTT. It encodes CASSAQGLGTEAFF.

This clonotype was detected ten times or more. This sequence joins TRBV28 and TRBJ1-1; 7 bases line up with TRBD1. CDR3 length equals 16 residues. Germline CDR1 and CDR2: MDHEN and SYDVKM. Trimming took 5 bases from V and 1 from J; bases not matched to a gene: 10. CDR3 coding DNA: TGTGCCAGCAGTGATTTTAACAGGGGACAGAACACTGAAGCTTTCTTT. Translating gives CASSDFNRGQNTEAFF.

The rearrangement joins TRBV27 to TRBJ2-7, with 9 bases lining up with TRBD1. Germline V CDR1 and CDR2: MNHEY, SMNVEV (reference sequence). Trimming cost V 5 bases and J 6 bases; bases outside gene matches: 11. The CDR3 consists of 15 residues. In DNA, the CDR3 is TGTGCCAGCAGTCCGAGGGACAGGGTACCTAGCGAGCAGTACTTC. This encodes CASSPRDRVPSEQYF.